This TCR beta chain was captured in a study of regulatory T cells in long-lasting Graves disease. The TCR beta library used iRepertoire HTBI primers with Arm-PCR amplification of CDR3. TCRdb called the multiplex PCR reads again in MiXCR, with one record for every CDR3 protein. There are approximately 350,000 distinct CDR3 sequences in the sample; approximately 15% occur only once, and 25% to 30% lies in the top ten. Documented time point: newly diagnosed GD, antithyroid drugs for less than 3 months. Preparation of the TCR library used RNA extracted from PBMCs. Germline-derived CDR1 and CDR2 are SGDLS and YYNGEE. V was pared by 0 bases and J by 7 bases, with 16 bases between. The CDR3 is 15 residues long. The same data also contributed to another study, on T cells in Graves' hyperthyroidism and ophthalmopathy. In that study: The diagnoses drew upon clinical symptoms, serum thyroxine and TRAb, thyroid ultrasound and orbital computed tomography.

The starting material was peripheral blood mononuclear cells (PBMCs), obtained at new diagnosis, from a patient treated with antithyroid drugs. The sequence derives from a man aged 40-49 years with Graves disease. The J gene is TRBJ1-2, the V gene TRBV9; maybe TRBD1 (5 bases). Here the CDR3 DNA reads TGTGCCAGCAGCGTAGCTACGTCAGGGTCTGTTGGCTACACCTTC. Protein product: CASSVATSGSVGYTF.